Listed here are 18 T cell receptor beta chains from one sample, sequenced in a study of long-term antiretroviral therapy in people with HIV. Survey-level resolution applied to immunoSEQ assay v3.0. Data came from immunoSEQ multiplex PCR; TCRdb stores just in-frame clones and leaves some out. The table includes over 25,000 clones, 96% detected once. The sample in question was unsorted PBMCs, obtained approximately 6.5 years after starting antiretroviral therapy. The receptors here all came from a man in his thirties or forties with HIV.

The V call is TRBV15, the J call TRBJ2-7; 11 nucleotides match TRBD2. CDR3 size: 16 residues. The germline CDR1 and CDR2 sequences are LNHNV and YYDKDF (reference sequence). Trimming cost V 1 base and J 4 bases; bases outside gene matches: 6. The DNA of the CDR3 is TGTGCCACCAGCAGAGGCGGGGGACTAGCGGAGTACGAGCAGTACTTC. Its protein is CATSRGGGLAEYEQYF.

This chain uses TRBV5-1 with TRBJ2-2; D might be TRBD1 (6 bases). The germline CDR1 and CDR2 sequences are SGHRS and YFSETQ. This CDR3 is 14 amino acids long. Trimming cost V 5 bases and J 2 bases, with 10 bases left between them. The CDR3 protein is CASSVDRNTGELFF. CDR3 nucleotides: TGCGCCAGCAGTGTGGACAGAAACACCGGGGAGCTGTTTTTT.

This chain connects TRBV9 to TRBJ2-5; TRBD1 agrees at 8 bases. The CDR3 has 16 residues. The V gene end was trimmed by 3 bases and the J gene end by 5 bases; junction bases not matched to a gene: 12. The germline V gene has CDR1 SGDLS and CDR2 YYNGEE. Here the CDR3 DNA reads TGTGCCAGCAGCGGGAATAAGGACAGGGCGCGGGAGACCCAGTACTTC. Translated: CASSGNKDRARETQYF. Together with reference TRBV9 and TRBJ2-5, the CDR3 gives the full variable domain: DSGVTQTPKHLITATGQRVTLRCSPRSGDLSVYWYQQSLDQGLQFLIQYYNGEERAKGNILERFSAQQFPDLHSELNLSSLELGDSALYFCASSGNKDRARETQYFGPGTRLLVL.

The V and J genes are TRBV7-9 and TRBJ1-1; D is possibly TRBD1 (5 bases). The CDR3 contains 14 residues. V lost 4 bases to trimming and J lost 4 bases, with 13 bases between them. The germline gives CDR1 SEHNR, CDR2 FQNEAQ (reference sequence). CDR3 bases: TGTGCCAGCAGCTCGGGACCTGGGATCACTGAAGCTTTCTTT. It codes for CASSSGPGITEAFF.

The chain recombines TRBV4-1 with TRBJ1-1, with TRBD1 matching 9 bases. Germline V gene sequence: CDR1 MGHRA, CDR2 YSYEKL. V shed 4 bases and J 10 bases; nucleotides not matched to a gene: 13. The CDR3 consists of 15 residues. The CDR3: CASSRTGEEVQGAFF. In nucleotides, the CDR3 is TGCGCCAGCAGCCGGACAGGGGAAGAGGTTCAGGGAGCTTTCTTT.

The V gene is TRBV28, the J gene TRBJ1-4, with TRBD1 matching over 9 bases. CDR3 length: 15 residues. CDR1 MDHEN and CDR2 SYDVKM come from the germline V gene. The V segment lost 5 bases and the J segment 8 bases; nucleotides outside the gene matches: 9. CDR3 protein: CASSLSGQGEEKLFF. In nucleotides, the CDR3 is TGTGCCAGCAGTCTCTCGGGACAGGGAGAAGAAAAACTGTTTTTT.

V is TRBV7-9 and J is TRBJ1-1, with a possible D match to TRBD1 (6 bases). V lost 6 bases and J lost 7, with 24 bases in between. The CDR3 runs 16 residues. CDR1 and CDR2 (germline): SEHNR, FQNEAQ (reference sequence). The DNA for the CDR3 is TGTGCCAGCAGACCCTGGGGTGTGGGGGCGAATGATGAAGCTTTCTTT. Amino acids: CASRPWGVGANDEAFF.

J is TRBJ2-1 and V is TRBV5-1; D is possibly TRBD2 (5 bases). V dropped 4 bases and J dropped 8 bases, with 13 bases sitting between them. Germline V lookup: CDR1 SGHRS, CDR2 YFSETQ. CDR3 length: 13 residues. The CDR3 region has the DNA TGCGCCAGCAGCCCAGCGGTGGGCGATGAGCAGTTCTTC. Translating it yields CASSPAVGDEQFF.

The rearrangement uses TRBV4-3 and TRBJ2-1, with no clear D. Germline lookup yields CDR1 LGHNA and CDR2 YSLEER. V was clipped by 0 bases and J by 2 bases, with 8 bases between them. The CDR3 extends over 15 amino acids. This CDR3 reads CASSQENFPYNEQFF. For the CDR3, the DNA is TGCGCCAGCAGCCAAGAAAACTTCCCCTACAATGAGCAGTTCTTC.

V gene TRBV5-1 combines with J gene TRBJ2-7, with D possibly being TRBD1 (6 bases). The germline V gene has CDR1 SGHRS and CDR2 YFSETQ. The CDR3 loop spans 14 amino acids. The ends were cut back, 2 bases at V and 5 bases at J, with 14 bases in the middle. CDR3 residues: CASSFGTYGNEQYF. The CDR3 nucleotides read TGCGCCAGCAGCTTCGGGACATACGGGAACGAGCAGTACTTC.

In this sample, this clone turned up a few times. The chain employs TRBV27 and TRBJ1-6, with a possible D match to TRBD1 (6 bases). The CDR3 length is 13 residues. CDR1 and CDR2 (germline): MNHEY, SMNVEV (reference sequence). Trimming took off 7 bases at V and 16 bases at J, with 20 bases between the two ends. This CDR3 is CASKGDSRTKLHF. The CDR3 DNA sequence: TGTGCCAGCAAGGGGGACTCGAGAACAAAGCTCCACTTT.

This sequence joins TRBV5-6 and TRBJ2-3; 8 bases are shared with TRBD2. Germline CDR1 reads SGHDT; CDR2 reads YYEEEE. CDR3 length: 17 residues. V lost 4 bases to trimming and J lost 2 bases; unmatched junction nucleotides: 12. CDR3 nucleotide sequence: TGTGCCAGCAGCCCCGGGGGGGCGGCCCGACACACAGATACGCAGTATTTT. It specifies CASSPGGAARHTDTQYF.

The V call is TRBV29-1, the J call TRBJ1-3; TRBD1 might be the D (5 bases). The CDR3 spans 14 residues. Germline CDR1 reads SQVTM; CDR2 reads ANQGSEA. Trimming left V 6 bases short and J 3 bases short, with 15 bases between. This CDR3 is CSVGPREVGNTIYF. DNA for the CDR3: TGCAGCGTGGGTCCCAGGGAGGTTGGAAACACCATATATTTT.

The sample holds one count of this clone. The genes are TRBV6-4 and TRBJ1-2; 9 bases align to TRBD1. J lost 2 bases, V lost 6 bases, and 1 base had no gene match. The CDR3 runs 13 residues. The germline V gene has CDR1 MRHNA and CDR2 SNTAGT. The CDR3 reads CASRGQGNYGYTF. The DNA for the CDR3 is TGTGCCAGCAGAGGACAGGGGAACTATGGCTACACCTTC.

This rearrangement joins TRBV7-2 to TRBJ1-5; tentatively, D is TRBD1 (6 bases). From germline, CDR1 is SGHTA and CDR2 FQGNSA. There are 18 residues in the CDR3. The germline V and J ends were trimmed by 2 bases and 4 bases, with 21 bases remaining between them. CDR3: CASSLRGLEGIKNQPQHF. CDR3 sequence (DNA): TGTGCCAGCAGCTTACGGGGGCTAGAAGGGATTAAGAATCAGCCCCAGCATTTT.

This clone has just one count. The rearrangement uses TRBV10-3 and TRBJ1-1; a possible D gene is TRBD1 (5 bases). Trimming cost V 10 bases and J 7 bases, with 22 bases left between them. Per the germline V gene, CDR1 is ENHRY and CDR2 is SYGVKD. The CDR3 length is 14 residues. CDR3 amino acids: CATGLEQEISEAFF. The CDR3, as DNA: TGTGCCACCGGTCTAGAACAGGAGATAAGTGAAGCTTTCTTT.

The gene calls are TRBV10-3 and TRBJ2-3; D not resolved. The CDR3 is 17 residues long. CDR1 is ENHRY and CDR2 is SYGVKD in the germline V gene. Deletions cut 2 bases from V and 0 bases from J, with 15 bases between. The CDR3 region has the DNA TGTGCCATCAGTGAGACACGGCCTGGTACGAGCACAGATACGCAGTATTTT. It is translated as CAISETRPGTSTDTQYF.

The rearrangement links TRBV7-3 to TRBJ2-5; possible D gene TRBD1, 7 bases. Looked up from germline, CDR1 is SGHTA and CDR2 is FQGTGA. V was cut by 5 bases and J by 5 bases, with 12 bases left in between. This CDR3 has 13 amino acids. This chain's CDR3 is CASSRGTDETQYF. The CDR3 DNA reads TGTGCCAGCAGCCGGGGGACAGATGAGACCCAGTACTTC.